This TCR beta chain appears in the sequencing data of a study of cytomegalovirus exposure and HLA in healthy donors. A word on this clone: No antigen is known for it.

Germline V gives CDR1 SGHTA, CDR2 FQGNSA. The CDR3 consists of 15 residues. V was clipped by 1 base and J by 2 bases; unmatched bases: 3. The PCR contained 60 Vbeta and 13 Jbeta primers. The data were produced by immunoSEQ multiplex PCR, yet TCRdb's version contains in-frame clones alone and is incomplete. The sample holds around 170,000 clones, around 80% seen once. Study results and caveats: Most CMV-associated TCR beta chains were later found to appear HLA-restricted. Only CMV serostatus was available as immune exposure information. Cytomegalovirus association was assigned to under 200 TCR beta chains.

The chain uses TRBV7-2 and TRBJ1-1, with TRBD1 matching over 8 bases. The source of this sequence is a girl aged 10-17 years in good health and CMV-seropositive. Sequences were obtained from PBMCs. The CDR3 DNA sequence: TGTGCCAGCAGCTTAGGGACAGGGATAAACACTGAAGCTTTCTTT. Its translation: CASSLGTGINTEAFF.